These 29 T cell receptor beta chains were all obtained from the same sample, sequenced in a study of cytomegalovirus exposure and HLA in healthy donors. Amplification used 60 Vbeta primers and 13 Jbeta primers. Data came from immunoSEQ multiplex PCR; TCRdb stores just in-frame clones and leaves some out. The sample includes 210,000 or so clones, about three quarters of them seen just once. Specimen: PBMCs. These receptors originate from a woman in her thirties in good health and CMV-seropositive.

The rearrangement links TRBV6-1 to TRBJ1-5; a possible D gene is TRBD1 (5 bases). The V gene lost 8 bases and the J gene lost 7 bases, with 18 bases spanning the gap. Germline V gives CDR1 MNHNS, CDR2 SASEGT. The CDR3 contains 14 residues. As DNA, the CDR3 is TGTGCCAGCCGATGGGGGGGGTTGGGGCAGCCCCAGCATTTT. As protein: CASRWGGLGQPQHF.

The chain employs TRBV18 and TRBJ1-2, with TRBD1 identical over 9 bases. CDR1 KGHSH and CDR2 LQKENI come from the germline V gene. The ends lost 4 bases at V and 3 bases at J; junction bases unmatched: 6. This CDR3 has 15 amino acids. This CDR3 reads CASSLSTGGDYGYTF. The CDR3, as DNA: TGTGCCAGCTCACTATCGACAGGGGGTGACTATGGCTACACCTTC.

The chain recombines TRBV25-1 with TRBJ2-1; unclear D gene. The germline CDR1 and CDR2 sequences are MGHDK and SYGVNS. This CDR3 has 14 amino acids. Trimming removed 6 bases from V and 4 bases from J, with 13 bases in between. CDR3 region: CASRGLSPYNEQFF. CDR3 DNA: TGTGCCAGCAGGGGCCTATCCCCTTACAATGAGCAGTTCTTC.

In DNA, the CDR3 is TGTGCCAGCAGCCATGGGACAGGGTATAATGAGCAGTTCTTC. Protein product: CASSHGTGYNEQFF. The genes are TRBV4-2 and TRBJ2-1, with 9 nucleotides matching TRBD1. V gave up 3 bases and J gave up 7 bases; unmatched junction bases: 4. There are 14 residues in the CDR3. Germline assignment: CDR1 LGHNA and CDR2 YNFKEQ.

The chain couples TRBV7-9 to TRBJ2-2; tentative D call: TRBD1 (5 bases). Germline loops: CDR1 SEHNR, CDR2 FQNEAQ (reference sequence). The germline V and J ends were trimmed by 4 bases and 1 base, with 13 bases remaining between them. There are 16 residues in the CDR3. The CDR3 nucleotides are TGTGCCAGCAGCTCCCCTTTGGGGCGGAACACCGGGGAGCTGTTTTTT. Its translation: CASSSPLGRNTGELFF.

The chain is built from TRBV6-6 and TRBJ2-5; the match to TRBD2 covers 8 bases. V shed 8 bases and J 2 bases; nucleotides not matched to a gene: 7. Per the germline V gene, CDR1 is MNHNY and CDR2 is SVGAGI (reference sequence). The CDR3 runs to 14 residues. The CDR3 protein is CASQLRGGQETQYF. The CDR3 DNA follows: TGTGCCAGCCAACTCCGGGGGGGGCAAGAGACCCAGTACTTC.

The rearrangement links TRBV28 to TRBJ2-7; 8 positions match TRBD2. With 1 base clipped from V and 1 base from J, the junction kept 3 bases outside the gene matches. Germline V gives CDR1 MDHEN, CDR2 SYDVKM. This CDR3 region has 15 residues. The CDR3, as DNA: TGTGCCAGCAGTTTATTTCCTAGCGGGTCCTACGAGCAGTACTTC. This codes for CASSLFPSGSYEQYF.

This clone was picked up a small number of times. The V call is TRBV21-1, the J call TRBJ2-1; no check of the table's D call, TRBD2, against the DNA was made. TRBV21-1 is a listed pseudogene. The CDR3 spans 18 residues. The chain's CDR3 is CASSKARRASGGCDEQFF. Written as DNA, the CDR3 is TGTGCCAGCAGCAAAGCGCGGCGGGCTAGCGGGGGGTGTGATGAGCAGTTCTTC.

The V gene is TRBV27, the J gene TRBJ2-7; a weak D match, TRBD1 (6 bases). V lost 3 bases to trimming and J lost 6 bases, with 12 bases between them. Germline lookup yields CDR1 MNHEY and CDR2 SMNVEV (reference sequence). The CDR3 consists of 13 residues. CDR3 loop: CASSLDSLGEQYF. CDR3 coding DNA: TGTGCCAGCAGTTTGGACAGCCTCGGCGAGCAGTACTTC.

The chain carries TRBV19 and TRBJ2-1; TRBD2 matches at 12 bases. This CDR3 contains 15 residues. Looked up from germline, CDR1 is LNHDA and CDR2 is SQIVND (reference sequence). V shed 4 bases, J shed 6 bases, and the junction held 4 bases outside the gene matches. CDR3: CASSTTSGRINEQFF. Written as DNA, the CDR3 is TGTGCCAGTAGTACCACTAGCGGGAGGATCAATGAGCAGTTCTTC. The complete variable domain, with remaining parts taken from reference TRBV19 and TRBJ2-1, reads DGGITQSPKYLFRKEGQNVTLSCEQNLNHDAMYWYRQDPGQGLRLIYYSQIVNDFQKGDIAEGYSVSREKKESFPLTVTSAQKNPTAFYLCASSTTSGRINEQFFGPGTRLTVL.

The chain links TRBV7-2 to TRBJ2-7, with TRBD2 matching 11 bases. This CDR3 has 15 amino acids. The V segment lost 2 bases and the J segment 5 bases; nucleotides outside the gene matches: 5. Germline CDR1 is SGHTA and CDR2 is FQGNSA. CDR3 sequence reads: CASSLSSGRFDEQYF. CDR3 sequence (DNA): TGTGCCAGCAGCTTATCTAGCGGGAGGTTCGACGAGCAGTACTTC.

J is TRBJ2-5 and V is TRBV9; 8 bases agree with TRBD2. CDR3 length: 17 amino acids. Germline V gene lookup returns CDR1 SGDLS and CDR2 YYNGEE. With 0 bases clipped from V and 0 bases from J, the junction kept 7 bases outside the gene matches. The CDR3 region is CASSVGNSGMYQETQYF. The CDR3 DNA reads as TGTGCCAGCAGCGTAGGAAATAGCGGGATGTACCAAGAGACCCAGTACTTC.

The CDR3: CASSRDGNYGYTF. The DNA of the CDR3 is TGTGCCAGCAGCCGCGACGGGAACTATGGCTACACCTTC. The genes are TRBV2 and TRBJ1-2; D is uncertain. Trimming cost V 6 bases and J 2 bases, with 10 bases left between them. The CDR3 sequence is 13 residues long. Germline CDR1 and CDR2: SNHLY and FYNNEI.

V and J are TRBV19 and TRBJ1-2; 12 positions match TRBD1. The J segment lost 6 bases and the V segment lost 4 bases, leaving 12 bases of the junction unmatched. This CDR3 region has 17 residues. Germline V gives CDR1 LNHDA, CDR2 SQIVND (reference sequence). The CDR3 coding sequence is TGTGCCAGTAGTACCATCCCCCGGGACAGGGGGCGAAATGGCTACACCTTC. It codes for CASSTIPRDRGRNGYTF.

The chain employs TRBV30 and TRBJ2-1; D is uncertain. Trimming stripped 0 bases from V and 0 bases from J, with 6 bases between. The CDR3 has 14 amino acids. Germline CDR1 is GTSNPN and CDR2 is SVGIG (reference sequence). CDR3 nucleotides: TGTGCCTGGAGTGTACCGGTCTCCTACAATGAGCAGTTCTTC. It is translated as CAWSVPVSYNEQFF.

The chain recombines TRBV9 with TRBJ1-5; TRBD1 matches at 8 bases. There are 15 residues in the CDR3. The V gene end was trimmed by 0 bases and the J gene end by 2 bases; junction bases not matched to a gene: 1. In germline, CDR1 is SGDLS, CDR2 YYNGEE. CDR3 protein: CASSVEGQGNQPQHF. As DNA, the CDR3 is TGTGCCAGCAGCGTAGAGGGACAGGGCAATCAGCCCCAGCATTTT.

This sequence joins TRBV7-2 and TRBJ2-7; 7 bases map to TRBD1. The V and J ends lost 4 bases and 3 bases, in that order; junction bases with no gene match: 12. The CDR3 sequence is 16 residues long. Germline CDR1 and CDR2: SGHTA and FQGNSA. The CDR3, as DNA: TGTGCCAGCAGCTCAGCGGACAGGAAGGGCCGCTACGAGCAGTACTTC. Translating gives CASSSADRKGRYEQYF.

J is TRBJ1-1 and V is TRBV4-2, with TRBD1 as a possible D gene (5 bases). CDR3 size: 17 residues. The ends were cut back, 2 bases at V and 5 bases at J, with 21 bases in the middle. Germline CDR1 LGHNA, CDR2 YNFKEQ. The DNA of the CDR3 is TGTGCCAGCAGCCAAAGCCGGGGGGGGAATCGGGCGACTGAAGCTTTCTTT. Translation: CASSQSRGGNRATEAFF.

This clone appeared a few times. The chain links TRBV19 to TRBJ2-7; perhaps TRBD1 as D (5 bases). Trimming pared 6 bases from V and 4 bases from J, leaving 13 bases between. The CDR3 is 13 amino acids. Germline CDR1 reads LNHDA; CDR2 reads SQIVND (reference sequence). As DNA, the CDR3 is TGTGCCAGTAGGGAGCAGGGTCGGTACGAGCAGTACTTC. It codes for CASREQGRYEQYF.

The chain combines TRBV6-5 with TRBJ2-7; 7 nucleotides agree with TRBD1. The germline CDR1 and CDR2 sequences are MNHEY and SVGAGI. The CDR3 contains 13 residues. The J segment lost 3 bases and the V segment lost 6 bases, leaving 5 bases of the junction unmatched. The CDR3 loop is CASSYNRGYEQYF. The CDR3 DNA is TGTGCCAGCAGCTACAACAGGGGCTACGAGCAGTACTTC.

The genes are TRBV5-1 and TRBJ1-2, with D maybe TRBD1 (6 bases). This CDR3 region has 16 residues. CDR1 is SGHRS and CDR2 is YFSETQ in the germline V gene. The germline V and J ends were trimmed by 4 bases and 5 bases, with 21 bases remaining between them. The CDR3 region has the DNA TGCGCCAGCAGCCGCCCCGGAATGTCAGGGGATTATGGCTACACCTTC. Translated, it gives CASSRPGMSGDYGYTF.

CDR3 sequence reads: CSVEQGAGETQYF. CDR3 DNA: TGCAGCGTTGAACAGGGGGCTGGAGAGACCCAGTACTTC. The chain carries TRBV29-1 and TRBJ2-5, with 8 bases that match TRBD1. The germline V gene has CDR1 SQVTM and CDR2 ANQGSEA. V lost 2 bases to trimming and J lost 4 bases; unmatched junction nucleotides: 3. This CDR3 spans 13 amino acids.

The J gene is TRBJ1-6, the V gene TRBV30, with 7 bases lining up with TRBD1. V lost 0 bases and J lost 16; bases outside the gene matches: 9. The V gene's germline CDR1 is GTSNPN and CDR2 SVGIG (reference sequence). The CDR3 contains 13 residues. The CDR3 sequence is CAWSVGGPSLLHF. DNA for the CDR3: TGTGCCTGGAGTGTAGGGGGCCCGTCTTTGCTCCACTTT.

The CDR3, as DNA: TGTGCCAGCAGCTTACCCGGCGGTTATGGCTACACCTTC. Translated: CASSLPGGYGYTF. The chain uses TRBV7-3 and TRBJ1-2; no firm D call. Between the trimmed V and J ends, which lost 2 bases and 5 bases, there was a span of 9 bases. Germline CDR1 SGHTA, CDR2 FQGTGA. The CDR3 totals 13 residues.

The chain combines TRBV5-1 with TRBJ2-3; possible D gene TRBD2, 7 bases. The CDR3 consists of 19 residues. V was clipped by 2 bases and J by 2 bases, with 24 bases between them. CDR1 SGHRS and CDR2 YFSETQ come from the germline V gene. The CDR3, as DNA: TGCGCCAGCAGCTTCGGCCGGAGGGGGGGCGGGAGCCACACAGATACGCAGTATTTT. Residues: CASSFGRRGGGSHTDTQYF.

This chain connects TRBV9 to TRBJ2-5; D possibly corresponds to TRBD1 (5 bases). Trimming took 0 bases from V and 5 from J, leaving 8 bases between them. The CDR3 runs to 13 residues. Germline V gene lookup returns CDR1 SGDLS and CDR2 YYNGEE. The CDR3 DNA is TGTGCCAGCAGCGTAGGGACACCGGAGACCCAGTACTTC. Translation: CASSVGTPETQYF. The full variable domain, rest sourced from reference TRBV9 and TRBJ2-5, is DSGVTQTPKHLITATGQRVTLRCSPRSGDLSVYWYQQSLDQGLQFLIQYYNGEERAKGNILERFSAQQFPDLHSELNLSSLELGDSALYFCASSVGTPETQYFGPGTRLLVL.

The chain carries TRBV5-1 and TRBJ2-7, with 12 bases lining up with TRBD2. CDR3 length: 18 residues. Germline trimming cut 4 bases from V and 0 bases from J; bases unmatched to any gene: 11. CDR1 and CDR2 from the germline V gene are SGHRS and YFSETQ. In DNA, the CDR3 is TGCGCCAGCAGCCTACAACCCTCTAGCGGGAGGGCCTCCTACGAGCAGTACTTC. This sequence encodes CASSLQPSSGRASYEQYF.

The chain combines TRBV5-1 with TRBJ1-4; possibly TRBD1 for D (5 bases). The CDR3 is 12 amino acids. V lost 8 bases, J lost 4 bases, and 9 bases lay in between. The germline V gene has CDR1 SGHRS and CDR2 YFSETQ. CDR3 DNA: TGCGCCAGTAGACAGAGTAATGAAAAACTGTTTTTT. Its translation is CASRQSNEKLFF.

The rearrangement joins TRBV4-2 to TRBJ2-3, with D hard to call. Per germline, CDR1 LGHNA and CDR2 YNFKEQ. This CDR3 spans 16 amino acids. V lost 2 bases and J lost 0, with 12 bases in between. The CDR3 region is CASSQLPGASTDTQYF. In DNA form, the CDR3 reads TGTGCCAGCAGCCAACTGCCAGGTGCTAGCACAGATACGCAGTATTTT.